This TCR beta chain was profiled in a study of vaccination effects on CD4 cells after COVID-19. Once cultured for 10 to 11 days, the cells underwent separation to obtain CD4+ T cells. To note about this clone: Antigen specificity is unknown.

The length of the CDR3 is 13 residues. V gave up 4 bases and J gave up 5 bases, with 12 bases separating them. CDR1 is SGHDT and CDR2 is YYEEEE in the germline V gene. Only in-frame clones appear in the TCRdb table, and some are missing; sequencing was by immunoSEQ multiplex PCR. The sample includes around 70,000 clones, over 60% of them seen just once. The V gene is TRBV5-6, the J gene TRBJ1-2; D might be TRBD1 (6 bases). This sequence originates from a human donor who received a COVID-19 vaccine. The specimen was CD4+ T cells from PBMCs cultured without peptide, collected before COVID-19 vaccination. CDR3 in amino acids: CASSKQGLYGYTF. The CDR3, as DNA: TGTGCCAGCAGCAAACAGGGATTGTATGGCTACACCTTC.